This TCR beta chain was captured by sequencing in a study of T cells after yellow fever vaccination. The authors made TCR cDNA by 5'RACE template switching, adding a universal primer site and UMIs. One entry per CDR3 protein results from TCRdb running MiXCR on the 5' RACE reads. The sample has some 340,000 distinct CDR3 sequences; about 4% are singletons. The CDR3 is made up of 13 amino acids. Losses at the gene ends were 4 bases for V and 2 bases for J; bases not matched to a gene: 3. Germline CDR1 reads DFQATT; CDR2 reads SNEGSKA (reference sequence). This clonotype was sampled from a man aged 18 to 35 who received the YFV17D yellow fever vaccine. The genes are TRBV20-1 and TRBJ2-7, with 9 nucleotides matching TRBD1. Specimen: PBMCs, collected 5 days after the yellow fever booster vaccination. The CDR3 nucleotides are TGCAGTGCTACCCGACAGGGGGCCTACGAGCAGTACTTC. As protein: CSATRQGAYEQYF.